The 18 T cell receptor beta chains listed next were all sequenced from one sample in a study of T-cell reconstitution after alpha-beta-depleted transplantation in children. TCRbeta library preparation incorporated unique molecular identifiers. One entry per CDR3 protein, called by TCRdb with MiXCR from the PCR reads. Altogether about 610,000 distinct CDR3 sequences are present, about 10% being singletons, with the ten largest covering around 4%. The specimen was PBMCs from the stem cell graft donor, collected from the stem cell graft. All receptors derive from a human donor who donated a stem cell graft to a child with acute myeloid leukemia.

This clonotype has more than one count but fewer than ten. The chain links TRBV6-2 or TRBV6-3 to TRBJ1-1; 10 bases match TRBD1. V was pared by 5 bases and J by 3 bases, with 6 bases of the junction left unmatched. This CDR3 has 15 residues. CDR1 and CDR2 from the germline V gene are MNHEY and SVGEGT. CDR3 region: CASSDRDRGDTEAFF. CDR3 DNA: TGTGCCAGCAGTGACCGGGACAGGGGCGACACTGAAGCTTTCTTT.

This clonotype was counted ten times or more. DNA for the CDR3: TGCAGCGTTGATGGGGGGGTTAGTGAAAAACTGTTTTTT. Translation: CSVDGGVSEKLFF. The chain links TRBV29-1 to TRBJ1-4, with D perhaps TRBD1 (5 bases). Trimming took off 3 bases at V and 7 bases at J, with 12 bases between the two ends. The CDR3 covers 13 residues. Per the germline V gene, CDR1 is SQVTM and CDR2 is ANQGSEA.

This clonotype was observed at least ten times. An end of the junction differs from the germline gene, which may be a read error. The chain combines TRBV29-1 with TRBJ1-2, with D tentatively TRBD1 (6 bases). Germline V gene lookup returns CDR1 SQVTM and CDR2 ANQGSEA. The CDR3 is 15 residues long. CDR3 nucleotide sequence: TGCAGCGCTGAAAAGGCAGGGGCCCCCTCTTATGGCTACACCTTC. Protein: CSAEKAGAPSYGYTF.

The CDR3 region is CASSEDRSNSYF. In nucleotides, the CDR3 is TGTGCCAGCAGTGAAGACAGGTCAAACTCGTACTTC. The chain couples TRBV25-1 to TRBJ2-5, with TRBD1 as a possible D gene (6 bases). V was clipped by 2 bases and J by 13 bases, with 14 bases between them. This CDR3 is 12 amino acids long. The germline gives CDR1 MGHDK, CDR2 SYGVNS.

The chain has TRBV29-1 and TRBJ1-2, with D perhaps matching TRBD1 (5 bases). V was pared by 6 bases and J by 3 bases, with 14 bases between. Germline V gene data show CDR1 as SQVTM and CDR2 as ANQGSEA. The CDR3 sequence is 13 residues long. This chain's CDR3 is CSVGALVDYGYTF. CDR3 in DNA: TGCAGCGTAGGGGCCCTCGTAGACTATGGCTACACCTTC.

The table lists this clonotype with many counts. This rearrangement joins TRBV29-1 to TRBJ2-7, with 9 bases lining up with TRBD2. V shed 4 bases and J 0 bases; nucleotides not matched to a gene: 4. The CDR3 is made up of 14 amino acids. The germline CDR1 and CDR2 sequences are SQVTM and ANQGSEA. The CDR3 region has the DNA TGCAGCGTTGGGGGACTAGCTCCCTCCTACGAGCAGTACTTC. Residues: CSVGGLAPSYEQYF.

The chain is built from TRBV30 and TRBJ1-6, with D possibly TRBD1 on 5 matching bases. Trimming removed 3 bases from V and 8 bases from J, with 14 bases in between. The CDR3 runs 14 residues. The germline gives CDR1 GTSNPN, CDR2 SVGIG (reference sequence). The chain's CDR3 is CAWSDSLTDSPLHF. CDR3 nucleotides: TGTGCCTGGAGCGACAGCTTAACAGATTCACCCCTCCACTTT.

This clonotype has a count of ten or more. CDR3 nucleotide sequence: TGCAGCGTCGTTGGACGGGGTAGCTCCTACGAGCAGTACTTC. Translating gives CSVVGRGSSYEQYF. J is TRBJ2-7 and V is TRBV29-1; maybe TRBD2 (5 bases). The germline V and J ends were trimmed by 6 bases and 0 bases, with 15 bases remaining between them. There are 14 residues in the CDR3. Looked up from germline, CDR1 is SQVTM and CDR2 is ANQGSEA.

This clonotype has at least ten counts. V usage is TRBV29-1 and J usage is TRBJ2-1; TRBD1 or TRBD2 may be the D gene (6 bases each). V lost 7 bases and J 7 bases, leaving 17 bases between the germline ends. The germline CDR1 and CDR2 sequences are SQVTM and ANQGSEA. The CDR3 spans 13 residues. This CDR3 reads CSERGVGANEQFF. The DNA for the CDR3 is TGCAGCGAGAGGGGGGTAGGGGCGAATGAGCAGTTCTTC.

DNA of the CDR3: TGCGCCAGCAGCTTGTTCCCGGGGAGCTCCTACGAGCAGTACTTC. It translates to CASSLFPGSSYEQYF. The rearrangement links TRBV5-1 to TRBJ2-7, with D perhaps matching TRBD2 (5 bases). Germline CDR1 and CDR2: SGHRS and YFSETQ. The CDR3 extends over 15 amino acids. The V gene lost 1 base and the J gene lost 0 bases, with 11 bases spanning the gap.

The sample holds a few counts of this clonotype. V is TRBV12-3 or TRBV12-4 and J is TRBJ2-5; unclear D gene. Trimming shortened V by 7 bases and J by 3 bases, and 9 bases separated the two germline ends. The CDR3 totals 12 residues. CDR3 DNA sequence: TGTGCCAGCACTCTGGACGAAGAGACCCAGTACTTC. This sequence encodes CASTLDEETQYF.

This clonotype appeared many times. J is TRBJ2-3 and V is TRBV20-1, with D uncertain. V was cut by 3 bases and J by 6 bases, with 16 bases left in between. The CDR3 covers 14 residues. From germline, CDR1 is DFQATT and CDR2 SNEGSKA (reference sequence). The CDR3 DNA is TGCAGTGCTAGGCCTAGTACCGGTAGGGATACGCAGTATTTT. Its translation: CSARPSTGRDTQYF.

This chain uses TRBV5-6 with TRBJ2-4, with TRBD1 matching over 11 bases. V lost 4 bases and J lost 6; bases outside the gene matches: 15. The CDR3 is 18 amino acids. Germline CDR1 reads SGHDT; CDR2 reads YYEEEE. CDR3 residues: CASSKRTGGAGLGNIQYF. The CDR3, as DNA: TGTGCCAGCAGCAAACGGACAGGGGGCGCGGGGTTGGGAAACATTCAGTACTTC.

The CDR3 DNA is TGTGCCAGCTCACCGGGGGAAAGCGAATACGAGCAGTACTTC. Its protein is CASSPGESEYEQYF. The chain uses TRBV18 and TRBJ2-7, with D perhaps being TRBD1 or TRBD2 (5 bases each). Per the germline V gene, CDR1 is KGHSH and CDR2 is LQKENI. Trimming took off 3 bases at V and 4 bases at J, with 13 bases between the two ends. The CDR3 runs 14 residues.

This rearrangement joins TRBV20-1 to TRBJ2-2, with 11 bases that match TRBD2. Germline values: CDR1 DFQATT, CDR2 SNEGSKA (reference sequence). V shed 0 bases, J shed 5 bases, and the junction held 2 bases outside the gene matches. The CDR3 length is 15 residues. DNA for the CDR3: TGCAGTGCTAGAGAACTAGCGGGAGCTACCGGGGAGCTGTTTTTT. It encodes CSARELAGATGELFF.

This clonotype was detected many times. CDR3 nucleotide sequence: TGCAGTGCTAGTCTTAGCGGGAGTAAAGATGAGCAGTTCTTC. It codes for CSASLSGSKDEQFF. The J gene is TRBJ2-1, the V gene TRBV20-1; TRBD2 matches 9 bases. The V gene's germline CDR1 is DFQATT and CDR2 SNEGSKA (reference sequence). Trimming cost V 3 bases and J 8 bases; bases outside gene matches: 8. The CDR3 runs 14 residues.

The chain carries TRBV6-6 and TRBJ2-1; TRBD2 matches at 10 bases. Germline V gene data show CDR1 as MNHNY and CDR2 as SVGAGI (reference sequence). The CDR3 sequence is 11 residues long. Unmatched junction bases numbered 3, after V lost 9 bases and J lost 10 bases. The CDR3 loop reads CASKGLAEQFF. Here the CDR3 DNA reads TGTGCCAGTAAGGGACTAGCGGAGCAGTTCTTC.

This clonotype was recorded at least ten times. The rearrangement uses TRBV9 and TRBJ2-1; D remains unclear. Germline V gene lookup returns CDR1 SGDLS and CDR2 YYNGEE. The CDR3 is made up of 11 amino acids. The V and J ends lost 4 bases and 7 bases respectively, with 6 bases between them. CDR3 protein: CASSKRNEQFF. In nucleotides, the CDR3 is TGTGCCAGCAGCAAACGGAATGAGCAGTTCTTC. The full variable domain, rest sourced from reference TRBV9 and TRBJ2-1, is DSGVTQTPKHLITATGQRVTLRCSPRSGDLSVYWYQQSLDQGLQFLIQYYNGEERAKGNILERFSAQQFPDLHSELNLSSLELGDSALYFCASSKRNEQFFGPGTRLTVL.